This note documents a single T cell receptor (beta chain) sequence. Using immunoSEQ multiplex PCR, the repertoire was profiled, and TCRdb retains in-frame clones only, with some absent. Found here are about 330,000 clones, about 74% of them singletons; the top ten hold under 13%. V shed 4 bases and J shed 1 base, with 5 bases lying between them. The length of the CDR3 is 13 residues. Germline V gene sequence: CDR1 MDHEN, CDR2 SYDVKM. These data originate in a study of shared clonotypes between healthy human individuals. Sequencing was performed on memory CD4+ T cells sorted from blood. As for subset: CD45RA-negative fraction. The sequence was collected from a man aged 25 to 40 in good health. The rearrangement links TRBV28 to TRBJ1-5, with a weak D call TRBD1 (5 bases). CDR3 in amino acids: CASSWDSNQPQHF. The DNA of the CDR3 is TGTGCCAGCAGTTGGGACAGCAATCAGCCCCAGCATTTT.